This paragraph covers one T cell receptor (beta chain) sequence. Every one of the patients relapsed after autologous stem cell transplantation (brentuximab vedotin exposure was variable). This specimen comes from a study of PD-1 blockade in classical Hodgkin lymphoma. The CDR3 extends over 15 amino acids. V lost 3 bases and J 2 bases, leaving 10 bases between the germline ends. CDR1 is ENHRY and CDR2 is SYGVKD in the germline V gene. Here immunoSEQ multiplex PCR was the method, and the copy in TCRdb shows in-frame clones only, minus some. The profile shows approximately 41,000 clones, around 83% of them singletons.

This rearrangement joins TRBV10-3 to TRBJ2-2, with D tentatively TRBD1 or TRBD2 (5 bases each). This receptor was taken from a human donor with classical Hodgkin lymphoma. The source was peripheral blood mononuclear cells (PBMCs), collected before the second cycle of nivolumab. The CDR3 region has the DNA TGTGCCATCAGTGAAAGAGGGACCAACACCGGGGAGCTGTTTTTT. Translation gives CAISERGTNTGELFF.